This T cell receptor beta chain was identified in a study of control samples from healthy donors and cancer patients. V lost 6 bases and J 8 bases, leaving 13 bases between the germline ends. The CDR3 has 12 residues. Germline values: CDR1 LGHDT, CDR2 YNNKEL (reference sequence). The data were produced by immunoSEQ multiplex PCR, yet TCRdb's version contains in-frame clones alone and is incomplete. Of some 140,000 clones detected, 75% to 90% appear once; the ten largest clones hold about 9%. V and J are TRBV3-1 (or the pseudogene TRBV3-2) and TRBJ1-2, with D possibly matching TRBD1 (6 bases). This sequence originates from a woman in her thirties in good health. Specimen: blood. The CDR3 DNA reads as TGTGCCAGCAGACTACAGGGTAACGGCTACACCTTC. It is translated as CASRLQGNGYTF.